A selection of T cell receptor beta chains follows, all from one sample in a study of identical twins. TCRdb independently ran MiXCR on the 5' RACE reads; one entry per CDR3 protein. The sample carries roughly 250,000 distinct CDR3 sequences, roughly 7% recorded once. These data also featured in a second study, about yellow fever vaccine responses in identical twins.

The sample taken for sequencing was memory (CD45RO+) T cells sorted from blood. These receptors originate from a woman aged 18 to 35 in good health. Each CDR3 is given with its conserved first and last residue. The order of the fields is V gene, J gene, CDR3 length, D gene, clone size, CDR3 protein, CDR3 DNA. The D gene is left open where the match is weak. Clone size appears in some rows only: once, few, many, or a class for an expanded clone.

V gene: TRBV6-4; J gene: TRBJ2-2; CDR3 length: 13; D gene: -; clone size: -; CDR3 protein: CASSFDNTGELFF; CDR3 DNA: TGTGCCAGCAGTTTTGACAACACCGGGGAGCTGTTTTTT
V gene: TRBV5-6; J gene: TRBJ2-2; CDR3 length: 13; D gene: -; clone size: -; CDR3 protein: CASSPQLLCELFF; CDR3 DNA: TGTGCCAGCAGCCCACAGCTCCTCTGCGAGCTGTTTTTT
V gene: TRBV20-1; J gene: TRBJ1-1; CDR3 length: 14; D gene: -; clone size: many; CDR3 protein: CSAPLQGRNTEAFF; CDR3 DNA: TGCAGTGCACCCCTACAGGGCCGGAACACTGAAGCTTTCTTT
V gene: TRBV12-3/TRBV12-4; J gene: TRBJ2-2; CDR3 length: 15; D gene: -; clone size: many; CDR3 protein: CASRPRQVNTGELFF; CDR3 DNA: TGTGCCAGCAGGCCCCGACAGGTGAACACCGGGGAGCTGTTTTTT
V gene: TRBV20-1; J gene: TRBJ2-1; CDR3 length: 14; D gene: -; clone size: many; CDR3 protein: CSATGPPSDNEQFF; CDR3 DNA: TGCAGTGCTACGGGACCTCCCAGCGACAATGAGCAGTTCTTC
V gene: TRBV7-2; J gene: TRBJ1-5; CDR3 length: 15; D gene: -; clone size: -; CDR3 protein: CASSLSGQGIQPQHF; CDR3 DNA: TGTGCCAGCAGCTTATCGGGTCAGGGGATTCAGCCCCAGCATTTT
V gene: TRBV5-6; J gene: TRBJ2-3; CDR3 length: 15; D gene: -; clone size: many; CDR3 protein: CASSLNGEITDTQYF; CDR3 DNA: TGTGCCAGCAGCTTGAACGGGGAGATCACAGATACGCAGTATTTT
V gene: TRBV12-3/TRBV12-4; J gene: TRBJ2-5; CDR3 length: 12; D gene: -; clone size: many; CDR3 protein: CASGTGAETQYF; CDR3 DNA: TGTGCCAGCGGGACCGGGGCTGAGACCCAGTACTTC
V gene: TRBV28; J gene: TRBJ1-5; CDR3 length: 14; D gene: -; clone size: -; CDR3 protein: CASSLHPGNQPQHF; CDR3 DNA: TGTGCCAGCAGTTTACATCCCGGGAATCAGCCCCAGCATTTT
V gene: TRBV12-3/TRBV12-4; J gene: TRBJ2-7; CDR3 length: 15; D gene: TRBD2; clone size: many; CDR3 protein: CASSHTAGGGVKQYF; CDR3 DNA: TGTGCCAGCAGCCACACAGCCGGGGGGGGTGTAAAGCAGTACTTC
V gene: TRBV6-1; J gene: TRBJ2-4; CDR3 length: 16; D gene: TRBD1; clone size: few; CDR3 protein: CASSEWRRTGKNIQYF; CDR3 DNA: TGTGCCAGCAGTGAATGGAGGAGGACAGGAAAAAACATTCAGTACTTC